These 15 T cell receptor beta chains were all obtained from the same sample, sequenced in a study of cytomegalovirus exposure and HLA in healthy donors. With 60 Vbeta and 13 Jbeta primers, the PCR was carried out. TCRdb keeps only in-frame clones here, not all; method: immunoSEQ multiplex PCR. Of approximately 170,000 clones listed, 80% to 90% are singletons. The sequenced sample consisted of PBMCs. These receptors all stem from a woman aged 18-29 years in good health and CMV-seronegative.

This chain uses TRBV6-6 with TRBJ1-5, with D unclear. CDR3 length: 14 residues. CDR1 MNHNY and CDR2 SVGAGI come from the germline V gene (reference sequence). Trimming cost V 0 bases and J 7 bases, with 10 bases left between them. CDR3 bases: TGTGCCAGCAGTTACTCGCGGGGAGGCCAGCCCCAGCATTTT. It encodes CASSYSRGGQPQHF.

Concerning this clone itself: A junction boundary mismatches the germline segment, possibly from a read error. The chain is built from TRBV7-9 and TRBJ2-1, with 13 bases lining up with TRBD2. Germline CDR1 reads SEHNR; CDR2 reads FQNEAQ (reference sequence). This CDR3 is 17 amino acids long. Written as DNA, the CDR3 is TGTTCCAGCAGCCTCCAACGACTAGCGGGAGGCTTCAATGAGCAGTTCTTC. This translates into CSSSLQRLAGGFNEQFF.

The table lists this clone with a few counts. The CDR3 loop reads CASRTGTSGNYEQYF. For the CDR3, the DNA is TGTGCCAGCAGGACCGGGACTAGCGGGAACTACGAGCAGTACTTC. The chain uses TRBV6-6 and TRBJ2-7; TRBD2 matches at 13 bases. The CDR3 loop spans 15 amino acids. The trim removed 6 bases at V and 3 bases at J, leaving 5 bases unmatched. CDR1 MNHNY and CDR2 SVGAGI come from the germline V gene (reference sequence).

The CDR3 DNA follows: TGCAGCGTACTTAGGGGTAGTGAGCAGTTCTTC. Translating gives CSVLRGSEQFF. The chain has TRBV29-1 and TRBJ2-1; D is possibly TRBD1 (5 bases). Trimming left V 6 bases short and J 9 bases short, with 12 bases between. The V gene's germline CDR1 is SQVTM and CDR2 ANQGSEA. The CDR3 has 11 amino acids.

The V call is TRBV25-1, the J call TRBJ1-2, with D maybe TRBD1 (6 bases). This CDR3 region has 14 residues. Germline V lookup: CDR1 MGHDK, CDR2 SYGVNS. The V end was cut by 7 bases, the J end by 5 bases, with 17 bases between. The CDR3 here is CASNPRGTDYGYTF. CDR3 bases: TGTGCCAGCAATCCCAGGGGCACAGATTATGGCTACACCTTC.

This clone was counted once. The V call is TRBV21-1, the J call TRBJ2-7; TRBD1, the table's D call, was not compared with the DNA. TRBV21-1 is an annotated pseudogene. The CDR3 extends over 19 amino acids. Written as DNA, the CDR3 is TGTGCCAGCAGCAAACCCGCGACAGTACCGGGTACCAACGCTTACGAGCAGTACTTC. Translating gives CASSKPATVPGTNAYEQYF.

This chain connects TRBV11-2 to TRBJ2-1; TRBD2 aligns across 8 bases. The V segment lost 5 bases and the J segment 7 bases; nucleotides outside the gene matches: 16. This CDR3 is 17 amino acids long. CDR1 is SGHAT, CDR2 FQNNGV, per germline. CDR3 nucleotide sequence: TGTGCCAGCAGCCCCGGACAGTCCCGGGAGGGCCGGAATGAGCAGTTCTTC. Its translation: CASSPGQSREGRNEQFF.

The chain employs TRBV7-2 and TRBJ2-5, with 8 nucleotides matching TRBD1. This CDR3 comprises 17 residues. Germline V lookup: CDR1 SGHTA, CDR2 FQGNSA. Germline trimming cut 1 base from V and 4 bases from J; bases unmatched to any gene: 11. CDR3 sequence (DNA): TGTGCCAGCAGCTTAGGAGGCAGGGGGCTTGTCAGAGAGACCCAGTACTTC. Residues: CASSLGGRGLVRETQYF.

The rearrangement uses TRBV6-5 and TRBJ2-7; 7 bases fit TRBD1. The junction had 10 bases not matched to a gene; V was cut back by 6 bases and J by 5 bases. Germline V gene lookup returns CDR1 MNHEY and CDR2 SVGAGI. The CDR3 is 14 residues long. This CDR3 is CASRNPGQLNEQYF. CDR3 nucleotides: TGTGCCAGCAGAAACCCGGGACAGCTTAACGAGCAGTACTTC.

The CDR3 sequence is CASTRRGDDSPLHF. The CDR3 nucleotides are TGTGCCAGCACCAGACGGGGGGATGATTCACCCCTCCACTTT. The genes are TRBV6-1 and TRBJ1-6, with D perhaps TRBD1 (5 bases). Trimming pared 7 bases from V and 8 bases from J, leaving 15 bases between. The CDR3 runs to 14 residues. In germline, CDR1 is MNHNS, CDR2 SASEGT.

The chain is built from TRBV6-1 and TRBJ1-3, with D maybe TRBD1 (6 bases). V dropped 4 bases and J dropped 2 bases, with 18 bases sitting between them. CDR3 length: 17 residues. The germline gives CDR1 MNHNS, CDR2 SASEGT. This CDR3 is CASSGTAGTLTGNTIYF. The CDR3 DNA sequence: TGTGCCAGCAGTGGAACCGCCGGGACACTAACTGGAAACACCATATATTTT.

The chain is built from TRBV27 and TRBJ1-2, with TRBD1 as a possible D gene (6 bases). With 2 bases removed from V and 4 bases from J, the gap between germline ends came to 8 bases. Germline CDR1 reads MNHEY; CDR2 reads SMNVEV (reference sequence). The length of the CDR3 is 13 residues. The chain's CDR3 is CASSLNRVYGYTF. CDR3 in DNA: TGTGCCAGCAGTTTAAACAGGGTCTATGGCTACACCTTC.

The CDR3 nucleotides read TGTGCCAGCAGCTTAGAACGGGGGAGGGGGAACAATGAGCAGTTCTTC. Its translation: CASSLERGRGNNEQFF. The V call is TRBV7-6, the J call TRBJ2-1, with D tentatively TRBD2 (7 bases). The CDR3 has 16 amino acids. From germline, CDR1 is SGHVS and CDR2 FNYEAQ. V gave up 1 base and J gave up 5 bases, with 15 bases separating them.

The chain has TRBV28 and TRBJ2-2; TRBD1 matches at 10 bases. With V trimmed by 5 bases and J by 5 bases, 5 bases remained unmatched. Per germline, CDR1 MDHEN and CDR2 SYDVKM. The CDR3 spans 15 residues. The CDR3 coding sequence is TGTGCCAGCAGTACCCGGGACAGGGGAACCGGGGAGCTGTTTTTT. This translates into CASSTRDRGTGELFF. The variable domain in full, completed from reference TRBV28 and TRBJ2-2, reads DVKVTQSSRYLVKRTGEKVFLECVQDMDHENMFWYRQDPGLGLRLIYFSYDVKMKEKGDIPEGYSVSREKKERFSLILESASTNQTSMYLCASSTRDRGTGELFFGEGSRLTVL.

V gene TRBV5-1 combines with J gene TRBJ1-4; TRBD1 matches at 7 bases. V lost 4 bases to trimming and J lost 8 bases; unmatched junction nucleotides: 8. Germline V gives CDR1 SGHRS, CDR2 YFSETQ. The CDR3 loop spans 14 amino acids. The CDR3 bases are TGCGCCAGCAGCCCAGGGGGGACCCTGGAAAAACTGTTTTTT. It is translated as CASSPGGTLEKLFF. The full variable domain, with the rest looked up from reference TRBV5-1 and TRBJ1-4, is KAGVTQTPRYLIKTRGQQVTLSCSPISGHRSVSWYQQTPGQGLQFLFEYFSETQRNKGNFPGRFSGRQFSNSRSEMNVSTLELGDSALYLCASSPGGTLEKLFFGSGTQLSVL.